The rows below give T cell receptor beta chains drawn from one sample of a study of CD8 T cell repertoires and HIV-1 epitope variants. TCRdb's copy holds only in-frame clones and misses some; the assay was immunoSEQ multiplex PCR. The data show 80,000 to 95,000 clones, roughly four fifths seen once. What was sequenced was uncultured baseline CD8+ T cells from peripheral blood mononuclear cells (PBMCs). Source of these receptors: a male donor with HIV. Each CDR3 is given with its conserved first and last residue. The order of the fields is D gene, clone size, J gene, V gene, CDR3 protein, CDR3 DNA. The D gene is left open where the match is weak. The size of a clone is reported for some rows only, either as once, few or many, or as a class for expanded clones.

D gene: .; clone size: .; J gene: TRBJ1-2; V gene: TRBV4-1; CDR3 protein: CASSQDWANYGYTF; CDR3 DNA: TGCGCCAGCAGCCAAGATTGGGCTAACTATGGCTACACCTTC
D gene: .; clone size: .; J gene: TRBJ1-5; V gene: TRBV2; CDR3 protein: CASLDPVSWGDKSNQPQHF; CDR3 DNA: TGTGCCAGCCTGGACCCTGTGAGTTGGGGGGATAAGAGCAATCAGCCCCAGCATTTT
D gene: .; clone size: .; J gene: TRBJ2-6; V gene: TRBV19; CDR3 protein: CASSASKTIQSRANVLTF; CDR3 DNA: TGTGCCAGTAGTGCGAGCAAGACAATACAAAGTCGGGCCAACGTCCTGACTTTC
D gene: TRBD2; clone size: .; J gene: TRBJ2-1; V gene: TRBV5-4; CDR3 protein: CASSYGGVGYNEQFF; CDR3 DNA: TGTGCCAGCAGTTACGGGGGGGTTGGGTACAATGAGCAGTTCTTC
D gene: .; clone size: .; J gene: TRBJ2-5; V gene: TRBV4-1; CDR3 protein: CASSQVNRGETQYF; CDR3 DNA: TGCGCCAGCAGCCAAGTTAATAGGGGGGAGACCCAGTACTTC
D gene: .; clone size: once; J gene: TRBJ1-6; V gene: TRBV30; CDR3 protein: CAWRIDLNSPLHF; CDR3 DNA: TGTGCCTGGAGGATAGACCTTAATTCACCCCTCCACTTT
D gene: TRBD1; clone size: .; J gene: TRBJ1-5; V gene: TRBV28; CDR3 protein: CASSLLTGAHQPQHF; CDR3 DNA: TGTGCCAGCAGTTTGTTGACAGGGGCGCATCAGCCCCAGCATTTT
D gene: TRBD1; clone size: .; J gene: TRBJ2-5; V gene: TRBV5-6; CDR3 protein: CASSLPYRAGGDETQYF; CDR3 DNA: TGTGCCAGCAGCTTGCCGTACAGAGCAGGGGGTGACGAGACCCAGTACTTC
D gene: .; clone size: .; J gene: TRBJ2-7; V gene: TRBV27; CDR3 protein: CASTSLKGGTGSYEQYF; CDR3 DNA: TGTGCCAGCACCTCACTCAAGGGGGGGACAGGCTCCTACGAGCAGTACTTC
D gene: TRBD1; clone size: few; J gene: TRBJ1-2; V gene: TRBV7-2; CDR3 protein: CASSFDRGRHSAYGYTF; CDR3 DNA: TGTGCCAGCAGCTTCGACAGGGGACGGCACTCAGCCTATGGCTACACCTTC
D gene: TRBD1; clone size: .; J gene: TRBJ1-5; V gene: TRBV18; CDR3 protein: CASSPRPPGQGQNQPQHF; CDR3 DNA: TGTGCCAGCTCACCAAGGCCTCCGGGACAGGGGCAAAATCAGCCCCAGCATTTT
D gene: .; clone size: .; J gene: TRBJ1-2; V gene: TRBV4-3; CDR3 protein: CASSQVSTGIIGYTF; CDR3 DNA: TGCGCCAGCAGCCAAGTCAGCACAGGTATTATTGGCTACACCTTC
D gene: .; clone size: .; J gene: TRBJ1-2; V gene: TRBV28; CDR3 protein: CASSRYQTGTYGYTF; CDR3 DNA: TGTGCCAGCAGTCGCTACCAAACAGGGACCTATGGCTACACCTTC
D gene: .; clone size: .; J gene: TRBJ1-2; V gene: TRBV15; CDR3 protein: CATSRNWSRVSGYTF; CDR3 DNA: TGTGCCACCAGCAGAAATTGGTCCAGAGTTAGTGGCTACACCTTC
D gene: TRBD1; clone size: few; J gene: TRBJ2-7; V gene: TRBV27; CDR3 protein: CASTDRAYEQYF; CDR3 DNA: TGTGCCAGCACAGACAGGGCCTACGAGCAGTACTTC
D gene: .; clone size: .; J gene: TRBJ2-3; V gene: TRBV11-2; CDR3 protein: CASSSIGGLGTQYF; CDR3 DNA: TGTGCCAGCAGCTCTATAGGCGGTCTAGGTACGCAGTATTTT